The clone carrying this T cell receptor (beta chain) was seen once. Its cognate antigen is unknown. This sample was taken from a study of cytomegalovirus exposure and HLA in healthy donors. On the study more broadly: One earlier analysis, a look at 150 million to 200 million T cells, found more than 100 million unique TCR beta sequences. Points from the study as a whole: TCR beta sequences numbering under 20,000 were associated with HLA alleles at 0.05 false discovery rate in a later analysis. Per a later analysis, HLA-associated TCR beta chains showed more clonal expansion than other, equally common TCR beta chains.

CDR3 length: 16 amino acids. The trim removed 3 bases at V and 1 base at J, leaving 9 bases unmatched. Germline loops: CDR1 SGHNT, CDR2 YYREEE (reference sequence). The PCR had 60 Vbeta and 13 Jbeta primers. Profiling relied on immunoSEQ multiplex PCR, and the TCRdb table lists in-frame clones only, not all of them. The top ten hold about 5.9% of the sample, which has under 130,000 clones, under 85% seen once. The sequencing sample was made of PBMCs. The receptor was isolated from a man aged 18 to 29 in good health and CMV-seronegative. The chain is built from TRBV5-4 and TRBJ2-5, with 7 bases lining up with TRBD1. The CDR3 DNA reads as TGTGCCAGCAGCTCCAGCTTGGACAGGTTCCAAGAGACCCAGTACTTC. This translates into CASSSSLDRFQETQYF.